This entry describes one T cell receptor beta chain. Its antigen remains unidentified. Trimming left V 1 base short and J 5 bases short, with 9 bases between. Germline V gene sequence: CDR1 SGHTA, CDR2 FQGNSA. The CDR3 has 14 amino acids. Single viable CD3+CD4+CD8-CD45RO+ cells were sorted as the memory CD4+ T cells. CMV serostatus came from serum IgG against pp150, pp28, p38, p52. Using immunoSEQ multiplex PCR, the repertoire was profiled, and TCRdb retains in-frame clones only, with some absent. The sample lists 50,000 to 60,000 clones, 60% to 85% seen once, with approximately 1.4% in the top ten. This specimen comes from a study of memory CD4+ T cells and cytomegalovirus serostatus. Whole-study results and caveats: About two fifths of the roughly 150 known CMV-associated TCRbeta sequences appeared in CD4+ memory.

Sequencing input: memory CD4+ T cells from blood. This TCR was sampled from an adult in good health and CMV-seropositive. The chain joins TRBV7-2 to TRBJ1-5; possibly TRBD1 for D (5 bases). CDR3 region: CASSLVKGYQPQHF. The CDR3 bases are TGTGCCAGCAGCTTAGTGAAGGGGTATCAGCCCCAGCATTTT. The whole variable domain, filled in from reference TRBV7-2 and TRBJ1-5, reads GAGVSQSPSNKVTEKGKDVELRCDPISGHTALYWYRQSLGQGLEFLIYFQGNSAPDKSGLPSDRFSAERTGGSVSTLTIQRTQQEDSAVYLCASSLVKGYQPQHFGDGTRLSIL.